These 22 T cell receptor beta chains were sequenced from one sample in a study of patients and donors after allogeneic stem cell transplantation. Each CDR3 protein gets one entry after TCRdb re-called the RT-PCR reads with MiXCR. Of about 90,000 distinct CDR3 sequences detected, around 46% appear once; the ten largest clones hold roughly three fifths. The sequenced sample consisted of blood, either unsorted or a sorted T cell fraction (not recorded which). These receptors originate from a human donor who was either an allogeneic HSCT recipient or a stem cell or donor lymphocyte infusion donor (not recorded which). It is not recorded whose cells these are; they may come from a transplant donor.

The chain couples TRBV20-1 to TRBJ2-7, with TRBD2 matching over 8 bases. The CDR3 runs 15 residues. The J segment lost 1 base and the V segment lost 6 bases, leaving 11 bases of the junction unmatched. The V gene's germline CDR1 is DFQATT and CDR2 SNEGSKA (reference sequence). The CDR3, as DNA: TGCAGTGCCCCCCCCGAAGCGGGAGCTTCCTACGAGCAGTACTTC. It translates to CSAPPEAGASYEQYF.

The V call is TRBV29-1, the J call TRBJ1-3, with a weak D call TRBD1 (5 bases). The CDR3 has 13 residues. Germline CDR1 is SQVTM and CDR2 is ANQGSEA. V shed 6 bases and J shed 3 bases, with 12 bases lying between them. The CDR3 DNA reads TGCAGCGTGTCTTCTGACAGTGGAAACACCATATATTTT. The encoded protein is CSVSSDSGNTIYF.

This clonotype has more than one count but fewer than ten. The chain combines TRBV20-1 with TRBJ1-6; 8 bases fit TRBD1. J lost 5 bases, V lost 3 bases, and 3 bases had no gene match. Looked up from germline, CDR1 is DFQATT and CDR2 is SNEGSKA (reference sequence). This CDR3 is built from 14 residues. The CDR3 DNA is TGCAGTGCTAGGGACAGGGCCCATAATTCACCCCTCCACTTT. Protein: CSARDRAHNSPLHF.

The chain joins TRBV28 to TRBJ2-7; 7 bases are shared with TRBD2. Germline V gene data show CDR1 as MDHEN and CDR2 as SYDVKM. V shed 2 bases and J 4 bases; nucleotides not matched to a gene: 11. The CDR3 has 16 residues. The CDR3 bases are TGTGCCAGCAGTTTAGGCTTCTCGGGAGGACCTTACGAGCAGTACTTC. Translation gives CASSLGFSGGPYEQYF.

This clonotype has only a few counts. The V and J genes are TRBV20-1 and TRBJ1-6; a possible D gene is TRBD1 (6 bases). Trimming took off 3 bases at V and 6 bases at J, with 12 bases between the two ends. There are 14 residues in the CDR3. From germline, CDR1 is DFQATT and CDR2 SNEGSKA (reference sequence). The CDR3 nucleotides read TGCAGTGCTAGGGTGGACAGTGCTAATTCACCCCTCCACTTT. Amino acids: CSARVDSANSPLHF.

The chain carries TRBV6-5 and TRBJ2-5; D might be TRBD2 (6 bases). From germline, CDR1 is MNHEY and CDR2 SVGAGI. V was pared by 6 bases and J by 1 base, with 9 bases between. The CDR3 covers 13 residues. The CDR3 DNA reads TGTGCCAGCAGCAGGACTATCCAAGAGACCCAGTACTTC. It specifies CASSRTIQETQYF.

V and J are TRBV9 and TRBJ1-2, with D hard to call. V was pared by 3 bases and J by 4 bases, with 16 bases between. CDR1 is SGDLS, CDR2 YYNGEE, per germline. The CDR3 runs to 15 residues. As DNA, the CDR3 is TGTGCCAGCAGCGCTGAGTTAGGGCGGTCCTATGGCTACACCTTC. Its translation: CASSAELGRSYGYTF. Together with reference TRBV9 and TRBJ1-2, the CDR3 gives the full variable domain: DSGVTQTPKHLITATGQRVTLRCSPRSGDLSVYWYQQSLDQGLQFLIQYYNGEERAKGNILERFSAQQFPDLHSELNLSSLELGDSALYFCASSAELGRSYGYTFGSGTRLTVV.

The V call is TRBV9, the J call TRBJ2-5; a possible D gene is TRBD1 (6 bases). The germline CDR1 and CDR2 sequences are SGDLS and YYNGEE. CDR3 length equals 14 residues. V was pared by 0 bases and J by 5 bases, with 11 bases between. CDR3 amino acids: CASSVAQGWETQYF. The CDR3 bases are TGTGCCAGCAGCGTAGCACAGGGTTGGGAGACCCAGTACTTC.

This clonotype has just a few counts. This rearrangement joins TRBV4-2 to TRBJ1-1, with D unresolved. Germline assignment: CDR1 LGHNA and CDR2 YNFKEQ. V was clipped by 3 bases and J by 2 bases, with 10 bases between them. CDR3 length equals 14 residues. As DNA, the CDR3 is TGTGCCAGCAGCCAGTCGTACAGAAACACTGAAGCTTTCTTT. It codes for CASSQSYRNTEAFF.

The chain carries TRBV6-2 or TRBV6-3 and TRBJ1-5; D unclear. The CDR3 sequence is 13 residues long. Deletions cut 4 bases from V and 7 bases from J, with 11 bases between. Germline V gives CDR1 MNHEY, CDR2 SVGEGT. CDR3 DNA sequence: TGTGCCAGCAGTTCGTGGAATTACCAGCCCCAGCATTTT. Translating it yields CASSSWNYQPQHF.

V usage is TRBV3-1 and J usage is TRBJ1-6, with D perhaps matching TRBD1 (6 bases). The germline CDR1 and CDR2 sequences are LGHDT and YNNKEL (reference sequence). Trimming stripped 1 base from V and 9 bases from J, with 10 bases between. This CDR3 contains 14 residues. Written as DNA, the CDR3 is TGTGCCAGCAGCCAAGGACAGGAGTTTTCACCCCTCCACTTT. Its protein product is CASSQGQEFSPLHF. Full variable domain (missing parts from reference TRBV3-1 and TRBJ1-6): DTAVSQTPKYLVTQMGNDKSIKCEQNLGHDTMYWYKQDSKKFLKIMFSYNNKELIINETVPNRFSPKSPDKAHLNLHINSLELGDSAVYFCASSQGQEFSPLHFGNGTRLTVT.

This clonotype was found a few times. The V and J genes are TRBV5-6 and TRBJ1-5; no clear D gene. V lost 0 bases and J 6 bases, leaving 16 bases between the germline ends. There are 16 residues in the CDR3. Per the germline V gene, CDR1 is SGHDT and CDR2 is YYEEEE. This CDR3 reads CASSLAGRRTSQPQHF. CDR3 DNA sequence: TGTGCCAGCAGCTTGGCAGGACGGAGGACTTCTCAGCCCCAGCATTTT.

This clonotype occurred once. The chain recombines TRBV7-2 with TRBJ1-2; D perhaps matches TRBD1 (6 bases). The CDR3 spans 20 residues. V lost 0 bases, J lost 1 base, and 24 bases lay in between. Per the germline V gene, CDR1 is SGHTA and CDR2 is FQGNSA. In DNA form, the CDR3 reads TGTGCCAGCAGCTTAGCGCCCCGGGACACAGCATTCAGACTTAACTATGGCTACACCTTC. The encoded protein is CASSLAPRDTAFRLNYGYTF.

This clonotype was counted a few times. The chain joins TRBV20-1 to TRBJ1-4; TRBD1 matches at 10 bases. V lost 5 bases to trimming and J lost 2 bases; unmatched junction nucleotides: 5. The CDR3 length is 15 residues. Germline V gene data show CDR1 as DFQATT and CDR2 as SNEGSKA (reference sequence). The CDR3 region is CSAGDRGLTNEKLFF. Here the CDR3 DNA reads TGCAGTGCTGGGGACAGGGGCCTTACTAATGAAAAACTGTTTTTT.

V usage is TRBV20-1 and J usage is TRBJ1-4; D is unresolved. CDR3 length: 13 amino acids. Looked up from germline, CDR1 is DFQATT and CDR2 is SNEGSKA (reference sequence). V dropped 3 bases and J dropped 8 bases, with 13 bases sitting between them. CDR3 sequence: CSASGGIGEKLFF. In DNA form, the CDR3 reads TGCAGTGCTAGCGGCGGGATTGGAGAAAAACTGTTTTTT.

This clonotype has just a few counts. The chain is built from TRBV20-1 and TRBJ1-6; 9 bases map to TRBD1. V shed 0 bases, J shed 7 bases, and the junction held 4 bases outside the gene matches. CDR3 length: 15 amino acids. Germline lookup yields CDR1 DFQATT and CDR2 SNEGSKA (reference sequence). The CDR3 region is CSARDPGQGNSPLHF. The CDR3 nucleotides read TGCAGTGCTAGAGATCCCGGACAGGGGAATTCACCCCTCCACTTT.

The chain recombines TRBV4-3 with TRBJ1-2; D remains ambiguous. CDR1 LGHNA and CDR2 YSLEER come from the germline V gene. V lost 1 base and J lost 9, with 21 bases in between. CDR3 size: 16 residues. The CDR3 DNA follows: TGCGCCAGCAGCCAAGCTGATTGGGCAGTATCCCTGAGCTACACCTTC. Its translation: CASSQADWAVSLSYTF.

The rearrangement links TRBV7-9 to TRBJ1-2; D is unclear. Germline V gene sequence: CDR1 SEHNR, CDR2 FQNEAQ (reference sequence). V lost 1 base and J 4 bases, leaving 10 bases between the germline ends. The CDR3 totals 14 residues. In nucleotides, the CDR3 is TGTGCCAGCAGCTTAGGCAAGGGATTCTATGGCTACACCTTC. Protein product: CASSLGKGFYGYTF.

This chain joins TRBV6-5 and TRBJ2-7; maybe TRBD2 (6 bases). Trimming left V 2 bases short and J 3 bases short, with 11 bases between. Germline CDR1 is MNHEY and CDR2 is SVGAGI. There are 14 residues in the CDR3. Here the CDR3 DNA reads TGTGCCAGCAGTTACGATCGGGGGAACTACGAGCAGTACTTC. This gives the protein CASSYDRGNYEQYF.

This clonotype has more than one count but fewer than ten. The V call is TRBV20-1, the J call TRBJ1-1; possibly TRBD1 for D (6 bases). Trimming stripped 6 bases from V and 4 bases from J, with 9 bases between. The CDR3 runs 11 residues. CDR1 DFQATT and CDR2 SNEGSKA come from the germline V gene (reference sequence). For the CDR3, the DNA is TGCAGTGCCAGGGGAGGCACTGAAGCTTTCTTT. It is translated as CSARGGTEAFF.

This clonotype has more than one count but fewer than ten. The V call is TRBV7-9, the J call TRBJ1-2; D gene unclear. The V end lost 5 bases, the J end lost 7 bases, and 14 bases lay between the germline ends. The CDR3 totals 13 residues. CDR1 and CDR2 (germline): SEHNR, FQNEAQ (reference sequence). The CDR3 DNA reads TGTGCCAGCAGCCCTGATGGGGTGTTTGGCTACACCTTC. Protein product: CASSPDGVFGYTF.

The V and J genes are TRBV6-5 and TRBJ1-1, with D unclear. CDR1 is MNHEY, CDR2 SVGAGI, per germline. With 6 bases removed from V and 9 bases from J, the gap between germline ends came to 20 bases. The CDR3 consists of 14 residues. The CDR3 DNA follows: TGTGCCAGCAGGAGAACAGCTATCTCATTAAAAGCTTTCTTT. Protein: CASRRTAISLKAFF.